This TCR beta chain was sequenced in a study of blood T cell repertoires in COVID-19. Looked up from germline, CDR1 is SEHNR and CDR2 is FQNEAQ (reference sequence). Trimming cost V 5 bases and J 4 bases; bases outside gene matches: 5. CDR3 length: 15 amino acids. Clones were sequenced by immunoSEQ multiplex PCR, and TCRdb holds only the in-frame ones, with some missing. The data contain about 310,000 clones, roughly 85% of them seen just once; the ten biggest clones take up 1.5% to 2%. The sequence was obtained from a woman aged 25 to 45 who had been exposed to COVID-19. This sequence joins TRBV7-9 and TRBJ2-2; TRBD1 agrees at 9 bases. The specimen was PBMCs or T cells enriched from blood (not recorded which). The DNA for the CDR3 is TGTGCCAGCAGCAAGGACAGGGGAGGCACCGGGGAGCTGTTTTTT. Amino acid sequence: CASSKDRGGTGELFF. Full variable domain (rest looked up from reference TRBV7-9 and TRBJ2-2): DTGVSQNPRHKITKRGQNVTFRCDPISEHNRLYWYRQTLGQGPEFLTYFQNEAQLEKSRLLSDRFSAERPKGSFSTLEIQRTEQGDSAMYLCASSKDRGGTGELFFGEGSRLTVL.